This T cell receptor beta chain is drawn from a study of regulatory T cells in long-lasting Graves disease (dated by TCRdb to the early 2020s). For the study in its entirety: Patients with newly diagnosed Graves' disease had been on antithyroid drugs for under 3 months. Persistent Graves' disease patients were compared with newly diagnosed Graves' disease patients by peripheral blood TCR sequencing and RNA sequencing. The study was registered as a clinical trial and conducted in China. TCR sequencing covered around 13 persistent and around 20 newly diagnosed Graves' disease patients, around 33 samples in total.

The cysteine opens and the phenylalanine closes a CDR3 of 15 amino acids. Only the CDR3 portion is preserved as DNA: 45 bases, with reading frame beginning at the first base. V lost 6 bases and J lost 7 bases, and the count of bases not matched to a germline gene is 10. CDR1 and CDR2 (MDHEN, SYDVKM) derive from the germline V gene. This clonotype was seen at least ten times. Its target antigen remains unknown. No base quality information exists; no much larger clone differs at one position. Libraries were constructed by multiplex PCR. The sample was run on an Illumina HiSeq 4000. To build TCR beta libraries, CDR3 regions were amplified by Arm-PCR using iRepertoire HTBI primers. Before sequencing, the PCR products went through gel purification. On the study's bioinformatics: A total of under 80 TRBV and more than twelve TRBJ segments were identified across samples and were used for gene usage analysis of CDR3 amino acid clonotypes. Filtered high-quality paired reads were merged into contigs using COPE and FqMerger. BLAST was used to align contigs to IMGT TRBV, TRBD and TRBJ reference genes, and CDR3 was defined according to IMGT. Any clonotype with a frequency above 0.1% was classified as a highly expanded clone. Repertoire diversity was measured by Shannon entropy, and V-J evenness by the Gini coefficient. A clonotype found in more than one individual was treated as public. TCRdb cleaned the public reads at Q25 with fastp, built clones with MiXCR and kept in-frame beta chains. Rows with one shared CDR3 protein collapse into an entry with the most common genes and DNA. These V and J calls rely on TCRdb rather than the paper's analysis. This sample gives 400,000 to 500,000 distinct CDR3 sequences in total; 15% to 20% of them show up just once. The ten largest make up about 23% of the sample.

The time point label for this specimen denotes: newly diagnosed GD, antithyroid drugs for less than 3 months. For both TCR sequencing and RNA sequencing, RNA was extracted from PBMCs in TRIzol. The diagnosis of Graves' disease was made according to American Thyroid Association guidelines. The patients came from an endocrinology department in Xi'an, China. Each patient gave approximately 10 milliliters of peripheral blood, collected in an EDTA anticoagulant tube. PBMCs were isolated by Ficoll Paque Plus density gradient separation without further T cell sorting. An Agilent 2100 Bioanalyzer and agarose gel were used to check RNA quality, and a NanoDrop 2000 was used to measure RNA concentration. The paper's findings and limits, for the study overall: Patients with persistent disease shared more public clonotypes (approximately 2,500) than newly diagnosed patients did (approximately 1,000). The small sample size was acknowledged by the authors as a limitation that may reduce accuracy. Only the TCR beta chain was sequenced and analyzed. Only peripheral blood was studied, because thyroid tissue, the primary lesion, was inaccessible. TRBV28, TRBJ1-2 and TRBJ2-5 were preferentially used in persistent disease, while TRBV20-1 and TRBJ2-1 were favored in newly diagnosed disease. Compared with newly diagnosed patients, patients with persistent Graves' disease had lower TCR Shannon entropy and fewer highly expanded clones, which suggests clonal expansion.

The data were also submitted as part of a second study, on T cells in Graves' hyperthyroidism and ophthalmopathy. The second investigation adds: Graves' hyperthyroidism was defined as stable when no progression to ophthalmopathy occurred over 18 months of follow-up. Hyperthyroidism patients were newly diagnosed, had a disease duration of under 2 months, and were aged 18 to 65 years. Exclusion was applied to patients with uncontrolled infections, other autoimmune diseases, pregnancy or lactation. Diagnoses were established on the basis of clinical symptoms, serum thyroxine and TRAb, thyroid ultrasound, and orbital computed tomography. A first-round RT-PCR of the TCR CDR3 used the HTBI primer set with the Qiagen OneStep RT-PCR kit. Most expanded thyroid clonotypes (frequency above 0.001) were also found in blood, which suggests that blood repertoires may mirror thyroid immune responses. In cross-validation, a model built on a 13 V-J signature told ophthalmopathy apart from stable hyperthyroidism with approximately 90% sensitivity and about 81% specificity, and in testing the same model reached 80%/75%. In validation, the model predicted progression to ophthalmopathy a median of roughly 6.5 months before onset, with approximately 68% sensitivity and more than 72% specificity. To identify distinguishing TCR V-J signatures, a discovery cohort of around 100 patients was used, comprising some 43 with Graves' ophthalmopathy and around 60 with stable Graves' hyperthyroidism. An independent validation cohort of some 18 hyperthyroidism patients and 17 patients who later progressed to ophthalmopathy tested prospective prediction of ophthalmopathy. The 75 to 100 discovery patients were divided at random into training and test sets in a 7:3 ratio. The study also compared thyroid tissue and blood T-cell repertoires from about six Graves' hyperthyroidism patients. Once sampling was done, hyperthyroidism patients were given methimazole at a starting dose of 30 mg daily, whereas ophthalmopathy patients were given high-dose intravenous methylprednisolone. The libraries were constructed in a second round of multiplex PCR and then size-selected and purified. Sequencing of the libraries was done on an Illumina HiSeq2000 using paired-end 100 bp reads. Raw data were processed with SOAPnuke, discarding reads with adapters, uncalled bases, mean Phred below 15, or no exact constant-primer or identifier match. COPE v1.2.5 was used to merge high-quality paired reads, and clonotypes were defined as unique nucleotide sequences. MiTCR v1.1 was used to align clonotypes to the IMGT TRBV, TRBD and TRBJ reference segments. The analysis included only V-J combinations with a frequency above 0.0001, which together covered roughly 99% of the repertoires. A TCS score was defined as the ratio between F50 (clonal expansion) and ExV (chaos), using BLOSUM62-based TCRdist between CDR3 peptides within each V-J. Welch's t-statistics and random forest reduced around 550 V-J features to roughly 13, which were used in a naive Bayes classifier (R e1071). No statistical method was used to fix the sample size in advance, and group allocation was not hidden from the investigators. The paper describes TCR Vbeta CDR3 sequencing of about 140 peripheral blood samples, made up of 43 ophthalmopathy patients, 70 to 75 hyperthyroidism patients and 17 progressor patients.

The chain couples TRBV28 to TRBJ2-7, and TRBD2 matches 12 of the central bases. The specimen comprised peripheral blood mononuclear cells (PBMCs), sampled at new diagnosis, from a patient treated with antithyroid drugs. The receptor was isolated from a woman aged 18-35 years with Graves disease. Donor details come from another sample of the same person, matched by shared clones. The CDR3 corresponds to CASRLLAGGPREQYF. The DNA reads TGTGCCAGCAGGCTTCTAGCGGGAGGGCCGAGGGAGCAGTACTTC.